This TCR beta chain was captured by sequencing in a study of OX40 agonist ivuxolimab in advanced cancers. The ends were cut back, 1 base at V and 1 base at J, with 5 bases in the middle. The CDR3 consists of 13 residues. Germline V gene sequence: CDR1 SGHDT, CDR2 YYEEEE. Data came from immunoSEQ multiplex PCR; TCRdb stores just in-frame clones and leaves some out. The repertoire includes some 50,000 clones, 82% of them detected once, and less than 2% sits in the top ten. The origin of this receptor is an adult with an advanced solid tumor such as melanoma, head and neck, liver or kidney cancer. The chain combines TRBV5-6 with TRBJ1-1; D uncertain. Sequenced material: CD4+ or CD8+ T cells sorted from blood, taken in a trial of the OX40 agonist ivuxolimab. The CDR3 DNA sequence: TGTGCCAGCAGCTTGCCGGCGAACACTGAAGCTTTCTTT. Translation gives CASSLPANTEAFF.